This T cell receptor beta chain was documented in a study of blood T cell repertoires in COVID-19. Trimming pared 6 bases from V and 7 bases from J, leaving 13 bases between. The CDR3 has 13 amino acids. This clone came up a few times. Clones were sequenced by immunoSEQ multiplex PCR, and TCRdb holds only the in-frame ones, with some missing. The sample consists of hundreds of thousands of clones, around 87% of them appearing once. The chain is built from TRBV12-3 or TRBV12-4 and TRBJ1-5, with a weak D call TRBD1 (6 bases). Sequencing was done on a sample of peripheral blood. The TCR originated in a woman aged 50 to 60 who had recovered from COVID-19. CDR3 region: CASRNREYQPQHF. The CDR3 nucleotides read TGTGCCAGCAGGAACAGGGAATACCAGCCCCAGCATTTT.